Following are 12 T cell receptor beta chains from one sample sequenced in a study of T-cell reconstitution after alpha-beta-depleted transplantation in children. A library of TCRbeta sequences, prepared with unique molecular identifiers, was generated. TCRdb itself ran the PCR reads through MiXCR, one entry per CDR3 protein. The sample has around 700,000 distinct CDR3 sequences; around 13% are singletons. The sample was PBMCs, taken before TCRalphabeta/CD19-depleted stem cell transplant. Every receptor here comes from a girl aged 2-15 years with congenital amegakaryocytic thrombocytopenia, due to receive a stem cell transplant.

V and J are TRBV15 and TRBJ2-3; tentative D call: TRBD1 (5 bases). This CDR3 region has 13 residues. The V end lost 3 bases, the J end lost 1 base, and 5 bases lay between the germline ends. Germline loops: CDR1 LNHNV, CDR2 YYDKDF (reference sequence). CDR3 nucleotides: TGTGCCACCAGCAGCAGGGGCACAGATACGCAGTATTTT. This codes for CATSSRGTDTQYF.

This clonotype was counted at least ten times. The chain has TRBV28 and TRBJ2-3; D unresolved. The germline CDR1 and CDR2 sequences are MDHEN and SYDVKM. CDR3 size: 12 residues. Trimming removed 7 bases from V and 4 bases from J, with 9 bases in between. The CDR3 coding sequence is TGTGCCAGCAATTTTTCCCCAGATACGCAGTATTTT. Amino acid sequence: CASNFSPDTQYF.

This clonotype was seen many times. This chain connects TRBV5-1 to TRBJ2-2; TRBD2 might be the D (6 bases). This CDR3 region has 14 residues. CDR1 SGHRS and CDR2 YFSETQ come from the germline V gene. V lost 4 bases and J 1 base, leaving 8 bases between the germline ends. This chain's CDR3 is CASSGGLNTGELFF. The DNA of the CDR3 is TGCGCCAGCAGCGGGGGACTGAACACCGGGGAGCTGTTTTTT. Supplemented by reference TRBV5-1 and TRBJ2-2, the full variable domain reads KAGVTQTPRYLIKTRGQQVTLSCSPISGHRSVSWYQQTPGQGLQFLFEYFSETQRNKGNFPGRFSGRQFSNSRSEMNVSTLELGDSALYLCASSGGLNTGELFFGEGSRLTVL.

Ten or more counts support this clonotype. This rearrangement joins TRBV5-6 to TRBJ1-2; D might be TRBD1 (5 bases). V was shortened by 4 bases and J by 4 bases, with 11 bases between the two germline ends. This CDR3 has 13 residues. Germline CDR1 reads SGHDT; CDR2 reads YYEEEE. CDR3 amino acids: CASSKRQLYGYTF. In nucleotides, the CDR3 is TGTGCCAGCAGCAAAAGACAGCTCTATGGCTACACCTTC.

Ten or more counts support this clonotype. The rearrangement links TRBV6-4 to TRBJ2-3, with TRBD2 as a possible D gene (6 bases). Germline CDR1 is MRHNA and CDR2 is SNTAGT. The V and J ends lost 6 bases and 4 bases respectively, with 14 bases between them. The CDR3 is made up of 14 amino acids. The CDR3 protein is CASRPGRDADTQYF. The CDR3 coding sequence is TGTGCCAGCAGGCCGGGGCGGGACGCAGATACGCAGTATTTT.

This clonotype was recorded at least ten times. The chain recombines TRBV10-1 with TRBJ2-3, with 10 bases identical to TRBD2. Germline CDR1 is WNHNN and CDR2 is SYGVQD (reference sequence). The V and J ends lost 7 bases and 5 bases, in that order; junction bases with no gene match: 3. CDR3 length: 13 amino acids. The CDR3 region has the DNA TGCGCCAGCAACCGACTAGCGGGAGATACGCAGTATTTT. Translating gives CASNRLAGDTQYF.

V gene TRBV14 combines with J gene TRBJ2-2, with D perhaps TRBD1 (6 bases). The CDR3 has 13 amino acids. V lost 5 bases to trimming and J lost 4 bases, with 8 bases between them. Germline CDR1 reads SGHDN; CDR2 reads FVKESK. In DNA, the CDR3 is TGTGCCAGCAGCGGACAGCGCACCGGGGAGCTGTTTTTT. Translated: CASSGQRTGELFF.

The table lists this clonotype with many counts. The chain uses TRBV20-1 and TRBJ1-2; no clear D gene. Per the germline V gene, CDR1 is DFQATT and CDR2 is SNEGSKA (reference sequence). This CDR3 region has 13 residues. With 5 bases removed from V and 1 base from J, the gap between germline ends came to 11 bases. CDR3 coding DNA: TGCAGTGCTCCCCGGGAGCTTAACTATGGCTACACCTTC. Its translation is CSAPRELNYGYTF.

This clonotype appeared many times. V is TRBV6-1 and J is TRBJ2-1; no clear D gene. Germline CDR1 reads MNHNS; CDR2 reads SASEGT. Trimming cost V 4 bases and J 0 bases, with 10 bases left between them. The CDR3 has 15 residues. CDR3: CASSVHFDSYNEQFF. CDR3 nucleotide sequence: TGTGCCAGCAGTGTTCACTTCGACTCCTACAATGAGCAGTTCTTC.

This clonotype was picked up many times. The chain joins TRBV20-1 to TRBJ2-2; a weak D match, TRBD2 (6 bases). Germline V gene sequence: CDR1 DFQATT, CDR2 SNEGSKA (reference sequence). The V end lost 3 bases, the J end lost 1 base, and 9 bases lay between the germline ends. The CDR3 has 14 residues. The CDR3: CSARRDRNTGELFF. The CDR3 bases are TGCAGTGCTAGGCGGGACCGGAACACCGGGGAGCTGTTTTTT.

This clonotype was seen a handful of times. The rearrangement joins TRBV29-1 to TRBJ2-6; the D gene is possibly TRBD2 (5 bases). V shed 5 bases and J shed 0 bases, with 8 bases lying between them. This CDR3 region has 14 residues. Germline V CDR1 and CDR2: SQVTM, ANQGSEA. In DNA form, the CDR3 reads TGCAGCGTTACCGGGGACTCTGGGGCCAACGTCCTGACTTTC. Translated, it gives CSVTGDSGANVLTF.

This clonotype was found a few times. The chain combines TRBV29-1 with TRBJ2-5; D ambiguous. Germline V gene data show CDR1 as SQVTM and CDR2 as ANQGSEA. The CDR3 is 13 amino acids. The germline V and J ends were trimmed by 5 bases and 0 bases, with 10 bases remaining between them. The CDR3 nucleotides read TGCAGCGTTCTTAGGCAGAACCAAGAGACCCAGTACTTC. It specifies CSVLRQNQETQYF.